This entry is about one T cell receptor (beta chain). Its antigen is unknown. Just one base apart from a much larger clone, this may be a read error. This CDR3 is built from 13 residues. CDR1 and CDR2 from the germline V gene are MDHEN and SYDVKM. This specimen comes from a study of blood T cells in healthy people across ages. Study as a whole: Per every two T cells, about one barcoded beta molecule was captured by template switching.

For the second PCR, which ran for roughly 7 to 11 cycles, a sample-barcoded 5' primer and a J-beta primer mix were used. Every cDNA was tagged by a template-switch adaptor with 12 random nucleotides. MiXCR was run by TCRdb on the 5' RACE reads, yielding one entry per CDR3 protein. The profile shows 600,000 or so distinct CDR3 sequences, approximately 30% of them singletons. Study-wide results and caveats: In older individuals, TCR beta diversity per million T cells was lower, falling roughly linearly with age.

The sequence was obtained from a woman older than 75 in good health. This sequence joins TRBV28 and TRBJ2-4; 8 bases agree with TRBD2. The assigned J gene may be wrong: the sequence end matches TRBJ2-7 better. Sequenced input: blood. DNA for the CDR3: TGTGCCTGCAGTTTAAGCGGGGGAAACGAGCAGTACTTC. It is translated as CACSLSGGNEQYF.